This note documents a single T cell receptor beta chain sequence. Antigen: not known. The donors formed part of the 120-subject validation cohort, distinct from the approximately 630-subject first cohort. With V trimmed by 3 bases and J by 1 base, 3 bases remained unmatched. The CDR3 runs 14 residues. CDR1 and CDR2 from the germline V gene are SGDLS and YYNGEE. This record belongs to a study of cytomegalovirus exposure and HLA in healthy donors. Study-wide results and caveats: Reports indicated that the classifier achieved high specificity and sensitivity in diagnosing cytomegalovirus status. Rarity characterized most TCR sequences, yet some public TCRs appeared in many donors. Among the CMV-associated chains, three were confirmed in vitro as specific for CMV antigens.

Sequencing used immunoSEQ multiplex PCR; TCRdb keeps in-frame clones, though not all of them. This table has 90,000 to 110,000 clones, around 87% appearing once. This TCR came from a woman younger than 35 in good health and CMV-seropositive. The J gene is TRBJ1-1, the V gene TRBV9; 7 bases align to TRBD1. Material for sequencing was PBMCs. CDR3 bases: TGTGCCAGCAGCGAGGGACAGCCGAACACTGAAGCTTTCTTT. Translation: CASSEGQPNTEAFF.